Following are 9 T cell receptor beta chains from one sample sequenced in a study of cytomegalovirus exposure and HLA in healthy donors (dated by TCRdb to 2016 to 2017). The library was generated by the immunoSEQ multiplex PCR assay. For the multiplex PCR, a mixture combining 60 forward primers for TCR Vbeta segments and 13 reverse primers for TCR Jbeta segments was used. TCRdb re-hosts the immuneACCESS table, in-frame sequences only. Its copies lack some clones; in the studies checked, an unresolved V gene accounts for under half of them, and the cause for the rest is not known. Within this sample are around 140,000 clones, with approximately 80% of them counted one time only. The biggest ten clones account for about 2.2% of the sample. Sequencing was done on a sample of PBMCs. The receptors stem from a woman under 30 in good health and CMV-seropositive.

The chain has TRBV5-1 and TRBJ2-2; TRBD2 might be the D (5 bases). Trimming took 4 bases from V and 5 from J, leaving 18 bases between them. The CDR3 consists of 16 residues. The germline V gene has CDR1 SGHRS and CDR2 YFSETQ. The CDR3 DNA reads TGCGCCAGCAGCCCAAGATACGGGGAAGGGACCGGGGAGCTGTTTTTT. Its translation: CASSPRYGEGTGELFF.

This chain connects TRBV6-1 to TRBJ2-5; 10 bases are a match to TRBD1. The J call may be incorrect, as the DNA end agrees better with TRBJ2-7. The CDR3 runs 15 residues. Per germline, CDR1 MNHNS and CDR2 SASEGT. The CDR3 DNA follows: TGTGCCAGCAGTGAACCGGGACAGGGGAAATACGAGCAGTACTTC. This encodes CASSEPGQGKYEQYF.

This clone has a single count. The chain has TRBV5-1 and TRBJ2-2; maybe TRBD1 (6 bases). The CDR3 length is 14 residues. V dropped 4 bases and J dropped 8 bases, with 15 bases sitting between them. From germline, CDR1 is SGHRS and CDR2 YFSETQ. The CDR3 loop is CASSPDRRPGELFF. CDR3 coding DNA: TGCGCCAGCAGCCCGGACAGACGACCAGGGGAGCTGTTTTTT.

The chain combines TRBV2 with TRBJ1-1; perhaps TRBD1 as D (5 bases). Deletions cut 6 bases from V and 8 bases from J, with 16 bases between. This CDR3 comprises 13 residues. Looked up from germline, CDR1 is SNHLY and CDR2 is FYNNEI. The CDR3 bases are TGTGCCAGCAGCTACCATAGGGGCAAGGAAGCTTTCTTT. Its protein product is CASSYHRGKEAFF.

V is TRBV25-1 and J is TRBJ2-2; 7 nucleotides agree with TRBD1. The CDR3 contains 18 residues. Trimming at V came to 2 bases and at J to 4 bases, leaving 13 bases not matched to a gene. The germline V gene has CDR1 MGHDK and CDR2 SYGVNS. The CDR3 nucleotides read TGTGCCAGCAGTGAAGTGTGGGTGGAGACAGGGAGCACCGGGGAGCTGTTTTTT. Its translation is CASSEVWVETGSTGELFF.

The chain couples TRBV19 to TRBJ2-7, with 10 bases identical to TRBD1. The CDR3 has 15 residues. Germline V gene sequence: CDR1 LNHDA, CDR2 SQIVND (reference sequence). J was trimmed by 5 bases and V by 7 bases; bases with no gene match: 11. The CDR3 nucleotides read TGTGCCAGTACCATCACCGGGACAGGGGTCAACGAGCAGTACTTC. This translates into CASTITGTGVNEQYF.

This chain uses TRBV18 with TRBJ1-1; D not certain. The V gene's germline CDR1 is KGHSH and CDR2 LQKENI. The CDR3 loop spans 13 amino acids. The V end lost 2 bases, the J end lost 2 bases, and 6 bases lay between the germline ends. In DNA form, the CDR3 reads TGTGCCAGCTCACCAGCGGGAAACACTGAAGCTTTCTTT. Amino acid sequence: CASSPAGNTEAFF.

This clone showed up just once. The chain joins TRBV7-2 to TRBJ1-1; 9 bases agree with TRBD1. The V gene's germline CDR1 is SGHTA and CDR2 FQGNSA. The CDR3 runs to 15 residues. Germline trimming cut 5 bases from V and 3 bases from J; bases unmatched to any gene: 7. CDR3 DNA sequence: TGTGCCAGCAGCCCTGGGGACAGGGTCCACACTGAAGCTTTCTTT. Translation: CASSPGDRVHTEAFF.

The genes are TRBV27 and TRBJ2-3, with TRBD2 identical over 7 bases. CDR3 length: 14 amino acids. Germline CDR1 reads MNHEY; CDR2 reads SMNVEV (reference sequence). The V gene end was trimmed by 6 bases and the J gene end by 2 bases; junction bases not matched to a gene: 5. This chain's CDR3 is CASRSSGSTDTQYF. The CDR3 coding sequence is TGTGCCAGCAGATCTAGCGGTTCCACAGATACGCAGTATTTT.